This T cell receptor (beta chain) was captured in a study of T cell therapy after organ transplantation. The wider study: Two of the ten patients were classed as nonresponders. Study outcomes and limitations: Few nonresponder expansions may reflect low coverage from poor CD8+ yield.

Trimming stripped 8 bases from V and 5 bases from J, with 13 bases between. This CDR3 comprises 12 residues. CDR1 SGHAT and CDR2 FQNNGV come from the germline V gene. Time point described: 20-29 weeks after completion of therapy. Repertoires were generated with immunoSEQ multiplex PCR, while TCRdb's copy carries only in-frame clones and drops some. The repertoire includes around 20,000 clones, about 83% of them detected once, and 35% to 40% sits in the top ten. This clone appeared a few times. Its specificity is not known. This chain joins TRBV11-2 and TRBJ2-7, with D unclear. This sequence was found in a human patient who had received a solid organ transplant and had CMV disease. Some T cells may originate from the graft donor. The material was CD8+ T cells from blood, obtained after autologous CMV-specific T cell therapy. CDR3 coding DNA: TGTGCCAGCGCCAAAGGCGGAGACGAGCAGTACTTC. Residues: CASAKGGDEQYF.